A selection of T cell receptor beta chains follows, all from one sample in a study of blood T cell repertoires in COVID-19. Assay used: immunoSEQ multiplex PCR; TCRdb lists only in-frame clones, some missing. The sample carries over 150,000 clones, about nine tenths recorded once. The sample comprised peripheral blood. These receptors were taken from a woman aged 60-75 years who had recovered from COVID-19. The CDR3 runs from the conserved cysteine through the conserved F or W. The D gene is left open where the match is weak. Clone size is stated in some rows and not others, as once, few, many or a class when expanded.

d_gene	v_gene	abundance	j_gene	CDR3nt	CDR3aa
TRBD1	TRBV28	NA	TRBJ2-7	TGTGCCAGCAGTCTTCGGACAGGGGGCTCCTACGAGCAGTACTTC	CASSLRTGGSYEQYF
NA	TRBV5-6	NA	TRBJ1-2	TGTGCCACCCTTACATGGGGCCGGGGGGTAGGTGGCTACACCTTC	CATLTWGRGVGGYTF
NA	TRBV5-6	NA	TRBJ2-6	TGTGCCAGCAGCCCCTACTCTGGGGCCAACGTCCTGACTTTC	CASSPYSGANVLTF
NA	TRBV19	NA	TRBJ1-1	TGTGCCAGTAGTGCCCACCGCGGGGCGAACACTGAAGCTTTCTTT	CASSAHRGANTEAFF
TRBD1	TRBV6-2/TRBV6-3	NA	TRBJ1-1	TGTGCCAGCAGTTACCTGAGGGACAGGGACACTGAAGCTTTCTTT	CASSYLRDRDTEAFF
TRBD1	TRBV28	NA	TRBJ1-4	TGTGCCAGCAGTTTATTGGACAGGGATAGGTTTTTT	CASSLLDRDRFF
NA	TRBV4-1	NA	TRBJ1-3	TGCGCCAGCAGCCCGGCGGACAGCCAGAACCGAAACACCATATATTTT	CASSPADSQNRNTIYF
NA	TRBV27	NA	TRBJ2-7	TGTGCCAGCAAGTTGACAGTAAATATCTACGAGCAGTACTTC	CASKLTVNIYEQYF
TRBD2	TRBV5-1	NA	TRBJ2-3	TGCGCCAGCAGCTTGGTCGCGGGGGTCACAGATACGCAGTATTTT	CASSLVAGVTDTQYF
NA	TRBV18	NA	TRBJ1-2	TGTGCCAGCTCACCGGGACAAGGCTACACCTTC	CASSPGQGYTF
NA	TRBV2	NA	TRBJ1-5	TGTGCCAGCAGTGTGGGGGGGAGCAATCAGCCCCAGCATTTT	CASSVGGSNQPQHF
TRBD2	TRBV7-7	NA	TRBJ2-3	TGTGCCAGCAGCTTGGGGAGGGGCACAGATACGCAGTATTTT	CASSLGRGTDTQYF
TRBD2	TRBV20-1	NA	TRBJ2-1	TGCAGTGCTAGTTCCGGGGGGGGACTCAATGAGCAGTTCTTC	CSASSGGGLNEQFF
NA	TRBV10-3	NA	TRBJ2-5	TGTGCCATCAATCCAACCCAGCGACCAGAGACCCAGTACTTC	CAINPTQRPETQYF
NA	TRBV3-1/TRBV3-2	NA	TRBJ2-2	TGTGCCAGCAGCTCGTTACTAATCTATGGCACCGGGGAGCTGTTTTTT	CASSSLLIYGTGELFF
TRBD2	TRBV11-2	NA	TRBJ2-1	TGTGCCAGCAGCTTAGTGACTAGCGGGGGGCCTTACAATGAGCAGTTCTTC	CASSLVTSGGPYNEQFF
NA	TRBV6-5	NA	TRBJ2-7	TGTGCCAGCAGGGAGACAGTGTCGCGGAGAGAGCAGTACTTC	CASRETVSRREQYF
NA	TRBV5-6	NA	TRBJ1-2	TGTGCCAGCAGCTTGACCCCAGGTAGCTACACCTTC	CASSLTPGSYTF
NA	TRBV4-1	NA	TRBJ1-5	TGCGCCAGCAGCCGCTACGCCGATAGCAATCAGCCCCAGCATTTT	CASSRYADSNQPQHF
NA	TRBV11-2	NA	TRBJ1-2	TGTGCCAGCAGCTTAACAGGGAATGATGGCTACACCTTC	CASSLTGNDGYTF
TRBD1	TRBV28	NA	TRBJ2-7	TGTGCCAGCAGAGTGACAGGGGAAATGGCCAGCTCCTACGAGCAGTACTTC	CASRVTGEMASSYEQYF
TRBD2	TRBV4-2	NA	TRBJ2-2	TGTGCCAGCAGCCAGACTAGCGGGGGGGCCGTAACCGGGGAGCTGTTTTTT	CASSQTSGGAVTGELFF
TRBD1	TRBV28	NA	TRBJ2-1	TGTGCCAGCAGTTCCCCTCGGGACAGGGGACACAATGAGCAGTTCTTC	CASSSPRDRGHNEQFF
TRBD2	TRBV4-1	NA	TRBJ2-3	TGCGCCAGCAGCCAAGACACCGGTGCTAGCGGGACAGATACGCAGTATTTT	CASSQDTGASGTDTQYF
NA	TRBV28	NA	TRBJ2-5	TGTGCCAGCAGTTTTCAGGGTAAAGCGGAGACCCAGTACTTC	CASSFQGKAETQYF
TRBD1	TRBV5-1	NA	TRBJ2-3	TGCGCCAGCAGCTTCCTCCGGGACAGGGGCTCGGCTCCGCAGTATTTT	CASSFLRDRGSAPQYF
NA	TRBV5-4	NA	TRBJ1-3	TGTGCCAGCAGCTTGCAACAGGGATTCGGAAACACCATATATTTT	CASSLQQGFGNTIYF
TRBD1	TRBV18	NA	TRBJ1-2	TGTGCCAGCTCACTAGGACAGGACGCTAACTATGGCTACACCTTC	CASSLGQDANYGYTF
NA	TRBV3-1/TRBV3-2	NA	TRBJ2-5	TGTGCCAGCAGCCAAGATTCCCTGGAGACCCAGTACTTC	CASSQDSLETQYF
TRBD1	TRBV28	NA	TRBJ2-2	TGTGCCAGCAGTCGCGACAGGGGAGGAGGCGGGGAGCTGTTTTTT	CASSRDRGGGGELFF
TRBD2	TRBV9	NA	TRBJ2-3	TGTGCCAGCAGCGCAGGGTTAGCGGGGGGCATGACAGATACGCAGTATTTT	CASSAGLAGGMTDTQYF
NA	TRBV18	NA	TRBJ1-5	TGTGCCAGCTCACCAGTGACAAGCAATCAGCCCCAGCATTTT	CASSPVTSNQPQHF
NA	TRBV28	few	TRBJ2-5	TGTGCCAGCAGTTTATCGGGGGAAGAGACCCAGTACTTC	CASSLSGEETQYF
NA	TRBV9	few	TRBJ2-3	TGTGCCAGCAGCGTAGGAAAAGCGCGCGCTAATACGCAGTATTTT	CASSVGKARANTQYF
TRBD1	TRBV5-4	NA	TRBJ1-3	TGTGCCAGCGGAGGAGGGGGCCAAAACTCTGGAAACACCATATATTTT	CASGGGGQNSGNTIYF
NA	TRBV6-5	NA	TRBJ1-2	TGTGCCAGCAGCGAGGCGAGACTCCTTAACTATGGCTACACCTTC	CASSEARLLNYGYTF
TRBD1	TRBV5-8	NA	TRBJ2-7	TGTGCCAGCAGCGCGACCACAGGGGGCGTGGGGTACGAGCAGTACTTC	CASSATTGGVGYEQYF
NA	TRBV5-1	NA	TRBJ2-1	TGCGCCAGCAGCTTGTCAGCGGAGCTTCACAATGAGCAGTTCTTC	CASSLSAELHNEQFF
NA	TRBV5-1	NA	TRBJ2-5	TGCGCCAGCAGCTTGGTCCTTCTCGGTTGGGAGACCCAGTACTTC	CASSLVLLGWETQYF
NA	TRBV28	NA	TRBJ1-2	TGTGCCAGCGGCCTCCACTCAGGGTATGGCTACACCTTC	CASGLHSGYGYTF
NA	TRBV18	NA	TRBJ1-2	TGTGCCAGCTCACCACCGGTGGTAGCTAACTATGGCTACACCTTC	CASSPPVVANYGYTF
TRBD1	TRBV2	NA	TRBJ2-1	TGTGCCAGCAGTCCCCAGGGGGTGAATGAGCAGTTCTTC	CASSPQGVNEQFF
TRBD1	TRBV18	NA	TRBJ2-5	TGTGCCAGCTCACTGACGGGACAGGGACCCCAAGAGACCCAGTACTTC	CASSLTGQGPQETQYF
TRBD1	TRBV7-8	NA	TRBJ1-1	TGTGCCAGCAGCTTAGTAGTAAATGCAGGGGGCACTGAAGCTTTCTTT	CASSLVVNAGGTEAFF
NA	TRBV27	NA	TRBJ2-7	TGTGCCAGCAGTTTCGGACATCGCTCCTACGAGCAGTACTTC	CASSFGHRSYEQYF
TRBD1	TRBV28	NA	TRBJ1-1	TGTGCCAGCAGTTCTCGGACAGGGCCGGGGGCTGAAGCTTTCTTT	CASSSRTGPGAEAFF
TRBD1	TRBV9	NA	TRBJ1-1	TGTGCCAGCAGCGTAGATTGGGACAGTTCTCACACTGAAGCTTTCTTT	CASSVDWDSSHTEAFF
NA	TRBV5-1	NA	TRBJ1-1	TGCGCCAGCAGCTTTTTGGGGAGCGGCACTGAAGCTTTCTTT	CASSFLGSGTEAFF
TRBD2	TRBV7-9	few	TRBJ2-1	TGTGCCAGCAGCTCGAAGCCACTAGCGGGGCCAAGCTCCTACAATGAGCAGTTCTTC	CASSSKPLAGPSSYNEQFF
NA	TRBV5-8	NA	TRBJ2-3	TGTGCCAGCAGCTCCTTGTCGTCAGGTTGGACGCAGTATTTT	CASSSLSSGWTQYF
TRBD2	TRBV3-1/TRBV3-2	few	TRBJ2-2	TGTGCCAGCAGCCAAGAACGCCTAGCGGAACGTACCGGGGAGCTGTTTTTT	CASSQERLAERTGELFF
TRBD1	TRBV12-3/TRBV12-4	NA	TRBJ1-2	TGTGCCAGCAGTTTACAGGGGGCCTATGGCTACACCTTC	CASSLQGAYGYTF